A single sample is the source of the 27 T cell receptor beta chains below, sequenced in a study of beta chain features in type 1 diabetes. All of the isolated RNA was reverse transcribed, so expressed TCRB transcripts were sequenced. TCRdb's table, derived via immunoSEQ multiplex PCR, lists solely in-frame clones and lacks some. The sample lists under 450,000 clones; approximately 15% were seen once. Sequenced material: naive CD4+ T cells from blood. The source of these receptors is a man aged 30 to 45 in good health.

V is TRBV5-4 and J is TRBJ1-4; D ambiguous. Germline V gene lookup returns CDR1 SGHNT and CDR2 YYREEE (reference sequence). The CDR3 totals 14 residues. V was shortened by 2 bases and J by 5 bases, with 10 bases between the two germline ends. The CDR3 sequence: CASSFGSENEKLFF. CDR3 DNA sequence: TGTGCCAGCAGCTTCGGGTCGGAGAATGAAAAACTGTTTTTT.

On this clone itself: The junction differs from germline at one of its ends, possibly a read error. The chain links TRBV10-3 to TRBJ2-4, with a tentative D call TRBD1 (6 bases). Looked up from germline, CDR1 is ENHRY and CDR2 is SYGVKD. This CDR3 spans 15 amino acids. This CDR3 reads CASSSNREGRNIQYF. The CDR3 DNA is TGTGCCAGCAGTTCGAACAGGGAAGGTAGAAACATTCAGTACTTC.

Concerning this clone itself: At the DNA level, this CDR3 is encoded by other sequences in the same sample as well. The CDR3 protein is CASSQGNEQFF. CDR3 bases: TGTGCCAGCAGCCAAGGTAATGAGCAGTTCTTC. The gene calls are TRBV14 and TRBJ2-1; D gene ambiguous. V lost 1 base, J lost 7 bases, and 2 bases lay in between. Germline V gene lookup returns CDR1 SGHDN and CDR2 FVKESK. The CDR3 spans 11 residues.

At least ten counts were recorded for this clone. The genes are TRBV30 and TRBJ2-7; 8 bases are a match to TRBD1. V shed 5 bases and J 7 bases; nucleotides not matched to a gene: 13. The length of the CDR3 is 14 residues. CDR1 is GTSNPN and CDR2 is SVGIG in the germline V gene (reference sequence). The CDR3 here is CAWDRGRLAKEQYV. CDR3 nucleotides: TGTGCCTGGGACAGGGGAAGGCTAGCTAAAGAGCAGTACGTC.

The rearrangement uses TRBV7-3 and TRBJ2-1; D is possibly TRBD2 (5 bases). The V gene lost 0 bases and the J gene lost 8 bases, with 11 bases spanning the gap. The CDR3 has 14 amino acids. Germline V CDR1 and CDR2: SGHTA, FQGTGA. The CDR3, as DNA: TGTGCCAGCAGCTTAACGGCGGGTCTCGATGAGCAGTTCTTC. It is translated as CASSLTAGLDEQFF.

This clone appeared a few times. The J gene is TRBJ2-1, the V gene TRBV5-4, with 9 bases aligning to TRBD2. CDR3 length equals 15 residues. Germline assignment: CDR1 SGHNT and CDR2 YYREEE (reference sequence). The junction had 8 bases not matched to a gene; V was cut back by 5 bases and J by 5 bases. The CDR3 region has the DNA TGTGCCAGCAGTCCCAGACTAGCGGCTAACAATGAGCAGTTCTTC. It codes for CASSPRLAANNEQFF.

The chain uses TRBV18 and TRBJ2-4; a weak D match, TRBD2 (6 bases). Germline V gene data show CDR1 as KGHSH and CDR2 as LQKENI. With 3 bases removed from V and 5 bases from J, the gap between germline ends came to 14 bases. This CDR3 spans 15 amino acids. This CDR3 reads CASSPTAREENIQYF. The CDR3 nucleotides are TGTGCCAGCTCACCCACGGCCAGGGAGGAAAACATTCAGTACTTC.

The table lists this clone with a few counts. Written as DNA, the CDR3 is TGCGCCAGCAGCTCACTTAGGGGACACAATGAGCAGTTCTTC. It specifies CASSSLRGHNEQFF. The chain combines TRBV4-3 with TRBJ2-1; D possibly uses TRBD1 or TRBD2 (5 bases each). CDR3 length: 14 residues. V lost 5 bases and J lost 5, with 13 bases in between. Germline V gene data show CDR1 as LGHNA and CDR2 as YSLEER.

This chain uses TRBV7-9 with TRBJ2-7; the match to TRBD1 covers 12 bases. Germline lookup yields CDR1 SEHNR and CDR2 FQNEAQ (reference sequence). With 1 base clipped from V and 0 bases from J, the junction kept 4 bases outside the gene matches. The CDR3 has 17 amino acids. The CDR3, as DNA: TGTGCCAGCAGCTTAGGGGACAGGGGGCCGCGCTCCTACGAGCAGTACGTC. Protein sequence: CASSLGDRGPRSYEQYV.

This clone was found a few times. At the DNA level, this CDR3 is encoded by other sequences in the same sample as well. The chain carries TRBV6-5 and TRBJ2-5; D gene unclear. This CDR3 region has 11 residues. Germline V gives CDR1 MNHEY, CDR2 SVGAGI. V lost 4 bases, J lost 5 bases, and 5 bases lay in between. CDR3 sequence: CASSSRETQYF. In DNA form, the CDR3 reads TGTGCCAGCAGTTCTCGGGAGACCCAGTACTTC.

The V call is TRBV30, the J call TRBJ2-1, with a tentative D call TRBD2 (6 bases). Deletions cut 0 bases from V and 6 bases from J, with 12 bases between. Looked up from germline, CDR1 is GTSNPN and CDR2 is SVGIG (reference sequence). The CDR3 contains 14 residues. The CDR3 loop is CAWSVGTLVNEQFF. The CDR3 DNA follows: TGTGCCTGGAGTGTAGGGACTCTGGTCAATGAGCAGTTCTTC.

This clone appeared a few times. The J gene is TRBJ2-5, the V gene TRBV4-1; no definite D call. The germline V and J ends were trimmed by 0 bases and 5 bases, with 7 bases remaining between them. This CDR3 region has 13 residues. Germline CDR1 and CDR2: MGHRA and YSYEKL. In DNA, the CDR3 is TGCGCCAGCAGCCAAGACCACCCGGAGACCCAGTACTTC. Amino acid sequence: CASSQDHPETQYF.

This clone has a handful of counts. J is TRBJ2-2 and V is TRBV27; no clear D. Germline CDR1 and CDR2: MNHEY and SMNVEV (reference sequence). The CDR3 totals 13 residues. V gave up 3 bases and J gave up 5 bases, with 7 bases separating them. Written as DNA, the CDR3 is TGTGCCAGCAGTTTGATCAGTACCGGGGAGCTGTTTTTT. Residues: CASSLISTGELFF.

The chain links TRBV9 to TRBJ2-7; TRBD2 is a possible D gene (6 bases). CDR1 is SGDLS and CDR2 is YYNGEE in the germline V gene. The V end lost 4 bases, the J end lost 3 bases, and 14 bases lay between the germline ends. The CDR3 spans 14 residues. CDR3 bases: TGTGCCAGCAGCCCTCGAGGAGGGTTCTACGAGCAGTACTTC. Translation: CASSPRGGFYEQYF. Complete variable domain (other parts from reference TRBV9 and TRBJ2-7): DSGVTQTPKHLITATGQRVTLRCSPRSGDLSVYWYQQSLDQGLQFLIQYYNGEERAKGNILERFSAQQFPDLHSELNLSSLELGDSALYFCASSPRGGFYEQYFGPGTRLTVT.

This clone was seen a few times. The sample has other DNA sequences that encode this CDR3 too. J is TRBJ2-1 and V is TRBV18, with unresolved D. The CDR3 is 12 amino acids. From germline, CDR1 is KGHSH and CDR2 LQKENI. The V end was cut by 1 base, the J end by 8 bases, with 6 bases between. CDR3 DNA sequence: TGTGCCAGCTCACCACTAGCCGATGAGCAGTTCTTC. It specifies CASSPLADEQFF. The full variable domain, rest sourced from reference TRBV18 and TRBJ2-1, is NAGVMQNPRHLVRRRGQEARLRCSPMKGHSHVYWYRQLPEEGLKFMVYLQKENIIDESGMPKERFSAEFPKEGPSILRIQQVVRGDSAAYFCASSPLADEQFFGPGTRLTVL.

J is TRBJ1-1 and V is TRBV30; no clear D gene. Trimming stripped 1 base from V and 9 bases from J, with 9 bases between. The V gene's germline CDR1 is GTSNPN and CDR2 SVGIG (reference sequence). CDR3 size: 11 residues. The chain's CDR3 is CAWSATVQAFF. DNA for the CDR3: TGTGCCTGGAGTGCCACGGTCCAAGCTTTCTTT.

In its sample, this clone was seen a few times. The chain joins TRBV10-3 to TRBJ2-3, with D unresolved. In germline, CDR1 is ENHRY, CDR2 SYGVKD. This CDR3 is built from 15 residues. V was cut by 5 bases and J by 2 bases, with 14 bases left in between. CDR3 sequence: CAISQAARDTDTQYF. CDR3 DNA sequence: TGTGCCATCAGTCAAGCTGCCAGAGACACAGATACGCAGTATTTT.

The chain uses TRBV7-2 and TRBJ2-7; D is possibly TRBD2 (5 bases). The CDR3 is made up of 16 amino acids. Trimming removed 7 bases from V and 1 base from J, with 20 bases in between. Germline V gene sequence: CDR1 SGHTA, CDR2 FQGNSA. The CDR3 spells CASTSGIVRSSYEQYV. The CDR3 region has the DNA TGTGCCAGCACCTCCGGGATCGTCAGGTCATCCTACGAGCAGTACGTC.

The chain employs TRBV30 and TRBJ1-1; maybe TRBD1 (5 bases). The V and J ends lost 7 bases and 6 bases respectively, with 12 bases between them. CDR1 and CDR2 from the germline V gene are GTSNPN and SVGIG (reference sequence). This CDR3 region has 11 residues. The CDR3 region is CAFRDGAEAFF. The CDR3 DNA follows: TGTGCCTTCCGGGACGGGGCTGAAGCTTTCTTT.

This clone was counted only a few times. The genes are TRBV29-1 and TRBJ1-4; D may be TRBD1 (5 bases). The CDR3 spans 13 residues. The V end lost 3 bases, the J end lost 8 bases, and 13 bases lay between the germline ends. Germline CDR1 SQVTM, CDR2 ANQGSEA. CDR3 amino acids: CSVEEGRTEKLFF. CDR3 in DNA: TGCAGCGTTGAGGAGGGGAGGACCGAAAAACTGTTTTTT.

This clone appeared a few times. In DNA form, the CDR3 reads TGCAGCGGGAGGGACGCCCACACTGAAGCTTTCTTT. It yields the protein CSGRDAHTEAFF. The chain combines TRBV29-1 with TRBJ1-1; D may be TRBD1 (5 bases). Trimming cost V 7 bases and J 3 bases, with 12 bases left between them. Germline CDR1 reads SQVTM; CDR2 reads ANQGSEA. The CDR3 runs 12 residues.

The chain is built from TRBV4-2 and TRBJ2-1; D is uncertain. Germline loops: CDR1 LGHNA, CDR2 YNFKEQ. This CDR3 spans 12 amino acids. The ends were cut back, 6 bases at V and 7 bases at J, with 10 bases in the middle. The CDR3 loop is CASRQLGNEQFF. DNA of the CDR3: TGTGCCAGCAGACAACTTGGGAATGAGCAGTTCTTC.

This clone was seen only a few times. The chain links TRBV5-4 to TRBJ2-2; D is possibly TRBD2 (5 bases). V was cut by 0 bases and J by 7 bases, with 10 bases left in between. This CDR3 has 14 amino acids. CDR1 is SGHNT and CDR2 is YYREEE in the germline V gene (reference sequence). The CDR3 sequence is CASSLAQAGGELFF. The CDR3, as DNA: TGTGCCAGCAGCTTGGCTCAGGCGGGCGGGGAGCTGTTTTTT. The complete variable domain, with remaining parts taken from reference TRBV5-4 and TRBJ2-2, reads ETGVTQSPTHLIKTRGQQVTLRCSSQSGHNTVSWYQQALGQGPQFIFQYYREEENGRGNFPPRFSGLQFPNYSSELNVNALELDDSALYLCASSLAQAGGELFFGEGSRLTVL.

The genes are TRBV4-3 and TRBJ2-1; 8 bases map to TRBD1. From germline, CDR1 is LGHNA and CDR2 YSLEER. Trimming at V came to 1 base and at J to 10 bases, leaving 15 bases not matched to a gene. This CDR3 is built from 17 residues. The CDR3 DNA is TGCGCCAGCAGCCAAGCTGTGGGACAGGCCCTCAGGGGCGAGCAGTTCTTC. It encodes CASSQAVGQALRGEQFF.

The J gene is TRBJ2-7, the V gene TRBV7-6, with no clear D. V lost 1 base to trimming and J lost 0 bases, with 7 bases between them. The CDR3 is 14 amino acids. Germline V gives CDR1 SGHVS, CDR2 FNYEAQ. DNA of the CDR3: TGTGCCAGCAGCTTAGGGTGGAGCTCCTACGAGCAGTACTTC. Amino acids: CASSLGWSSYEQYF.

The chain combines TRBV18 with TRBJ2-4, with no clear D. Trimming removed 3 bases at V and 0 bases at J, with 3 bases between. The CDR3 loop spans 13 amino acids. Germline CDR1 KGHSH, CDR2 LQKENI. The CDR3 loop is CASSPTAKNIQYF. The CDR3 bases are TGTGCCAGCTCACCGACAGCCAAAAACATTCAGTACTTC.

This chain links TRBV2 with TRBJ2-4, with unresolved D. Germline V gives CDR1 SNHLY, CDR2 FYNNEI. The V end was cut by 2 bases, the J end by 0 bases, with 8 bases between. CDR3 length: 15 amino acids. CDR3 DNA sequence: TGTGCCAGCAGTGAAAGTAAGGCAGCCAAAAACATTCAGTACTTC. Translation: CASSESKAAKNIQYF.